This passage covers 22 T cell receptor beta chains from one sample sequenced in a study of spatial heterogeneity in lung cancer. A single record per CDR3 protein comes from TCRdb applying MiXCR to the 5' RACE reads. The table lists over 50,000 distinct CDR3 sequences, 6.3% of them singletons, with roughly 15% in the top ten. Described time point: sample taken at primary tumor resection. Material: PBMCs, obtained at surgery. The receptors derive from a female donor with early-stage non-small cell lung cancer.

This clonotype occurred many times. CDR3 region: CASSLSSLQNQPQHF. The CDR3 nucleotides are TGTGCCAGCAGCTTGTCCTCCCTTCAGAACCAGCCCCAGCATTTT. The chain uses TRBV7-9 and TRBJ1-5, with no clear D. The germline V gene encodes CDR1 SEHNR and CDR2 FQNEAQ (reference sequence). The length of the CDR3 is 15 residues. Trimming cost V 3 bases and J 7 bases, with 16 bases left between them.

J is TRBJ2-3 and V is TRBV5-1, with D uncertain. This CDR3 is built from 14 residues. V was trimmed by 0 bases and J by 4 bases, leaving 9 bases between them. The germline V gene has CDR1 SGHRS and CDR2 YFSETQ. The CDR3 DNA follows: TGCGCCAGCAGCTTGGCTTCTGGATCAGATACGCAGTATTTT. It yields the protein CASSLASGSDTQYF.

In its sample, this clonotype was seen many times. This chain joins TRBV4-2 and TRBJ1-2, with D perhaps TRBD1 (5 bases). V lost 0 bases and J 4 bases, leaving 15 bases between the germline ends. The CDR3 is made up of 16 amino acids. Per the germline V gene, CDR1 is LGHNA and CDR2 is YNFKEQ. The CDR3 DNA reads as TGTGCCAGCAGCCAAGATCCCTCAGACAGATTCTATGGCTACACCTTC. Translated: CASSQDPSDRFYGYTF.

The chain combines TRBV29-1 with TRBJ1-1, with unresolved D. V shed 7 bases and J shed 0 bases, with 12 bases lying between them. CDR1 is SQVTM, CDR2 ANQGSEA, per germline. The CDR3 has 13 residues. DNA for the CDR3: TGCAGCGCGGCGGGTGAGTTGAACACTGAAGCTTTCTTT. This codes for CSAAGELNTEAFF.

This clonotype has a handful of counts. The chain combines TRBV10-3 with TRBJ1-2, with D tentatively TRBD1 (5 bases). Germline CDR1 and CDR2: ENHRY and SYGVKD. The CDR3 has 14 amino acids. V lost 4 bases and J lost 9, with 18 bases in between. The CDR3 region has the DNA TGTGCCATCAGTGCACCGGGGCTCTTCGAGAGCTACACCTTC. The encoded protein is CAISAPGLFESYTF.

The V and J genes are TRBV5-1 and TRBJ1-3; D call uncertain. Trimming cost V 1 base and J 0 bases, with 8 bases left between them. CDR3 length: 15 residues. Germline values: CDR1 SGHRS, CDR2 YFSETQ. CDR3 coding DNA: TGCGCCAGCAGCTTGAGGGAGGGCTCTGGAAACACCATATATTTT. As protein: CASSLREGSGNTIYF.

The V gene is TRBV19, the J gene TRBJ2-4, with D perhaps matching TRBD1 or TRBD2 (5 bases each). CDR3 size: 15 residues. CDR1 LNHDA and CDR2 SQIVND come from the germline V gene (reference sequence). V was shortened by 7 bases and J by 0 bases, with 13 bases between the two germline ends. Written as DNA, the CDR3 is TGTGCCAGTAAAATTGGGGGAATAGCCAAAAACATTCAGTACTTC. This encodes CASKIGGIAKNIQYF.

The sample holds one count of this clonotype. The J gene is TRBJ1-4, the V gene TRBV11-2; D gene ambiguous. V was trimmed by 7 bases and J by 6 bases, leaving 24 bases between them. CDR3 length equals 17 residues. Germline V gene data show CDR1 as SGHAT and CDR2 as FQNNGV. The CDR3, as DNA: TGTGCCAGCACCATAAATCACAACAGAGCCCCGTATGAAAAACTGTTTTTT. It yields the protein CASTINHNRAPYEKLFF.

This clonotype has a count of ten or more. This sequence joins TRBV7-2 and TRBJ1-1, with a tentative D call TRBD1 (5 bases). CDR3 size: 14 residues. Trimming shortened V by 3 bases and J by 4 bases, and 12 bases separated the two germline ends. Germline-derived CDR1 and CDR2 are SGHTA and FQGNSA. This CDR3 is CASSLTVDGTEAFF. The CDR3, as DNA: TGTGCCAGCAGCTTGACAGTCGACGGCACTGAAGCTTTCTTT.

Details on this clonotype: A much larger clone lies a single base off, so this may be a read error. The V and J genes are TRBV2 and TRBJ1-5, with a tentative D call TRBD1 (6 bases). Per the germline V gene, CDR1 is SNHLY and CDR2 is FYNNEI. Trimming cost V 7 bases and J 5 bases, with 15 bases left between them. This CDR3 spans 14 amino acids. The CDR3 DNA reads TGTGCCAGCACAGAAAGGGACACAGATCAGCCCCAGCATTTT. It yields the protein CASTERDTDQPQHF.

There are many counts of this clonotype. The chain couples TRBV7-7 to TRBJ2-1, with D possibly being TRBD1 or TRBD2 (5 bases each). V shed 4 bases and J shed 8 bases, with 15 bases lying between them. The germline CDR1 and CDR2 sequences are SSHAT and FNYEAQ (reference sequence). The CDR3 contains 14 residues. The chain's CDR3 is CASSSSPRDHEQFF. The CDR3 DNA follows: TGTGCCAGCAGCTCGTCTCCCAGGGACCATGAGCAGTTCTTC.

This clonotype appeared many times. The chain combines TRBV3-1 with TRBJ1-1; 7 bases map to TRBD1. The CDR3 has 15 amino acids. The ends lost 4 bases at V and 5 bases at J; junction bases unmatched: 10. Per the germline V gene, CDR1 is LGHDT and CDR2 is YNNKEL (reference sequence). The CDR3 is CASSLSTGRKTEAFF. CDR3 coding DNA: TGTGCCAGCAGCCTCTCGACAGGGAGAAAGACTGAAGCTTTCTTT.

The rearrangement joins TRBV10-1 to TRBJ2-1; perhaps D is TRBD1 or TRBD2 (5 bases each). The CDR3 is 14 amino acids. Germline CDR1 WNHNN, CDR2 SYGVQD (reference sequence). V lost 5 bases, J lost 6 bases, and 14 bases lay in between. CDR3 in amino acids: CASSYGTDGNEQFF. The CDR3 nucleotides read TGCGCCAGCAGTTACGGGACCGACGGCAATGAGCAGTTCTTC.

This clonotype showed up many times. The chain carries TRBV6-1 and TRBJ2-2; a weak D match, TRBD2 (5 bases). CDR1 is MNHNS, CDR2 SASEGT, per germline. CDR3 length: 15 amino acids. V lost 2 bases to trimming and J lost 4 bases, with 11 bases between them. The CDR3 DNA is TGTGCCAGCAGTGAATCCGGGGTAGGCACCGGGGAGCTGTTTTTT. Its protein product is CASSESGVGTGELFF.

The sample holds many counts of this clonotype. The chain has TRBV18 and TRBJ2-5; D not certain. The CDR3 has 12 amino acids. From germline, CDR1 is KGHSH and CDR2 LQKENI. Trimming pared 3 bases from V and 4 bases from J, leaving 6 bases between. The CDR3 DNA sequence: TGTGCCAGCTCACCGGAGAGAGAGACCCAGTACTTC. Encoded protein: CASSPERETQYF.

The J gene is TRBJ2-3, the V gene TRBV2; TRBD2 matches 12 bases. Looked up from germline, CDR1 is SNHLY and CDR2 is FYNNEI. The CDR3 is 16 residues long. V shed 6 bases, J shed 2 bases, and the junction held 6 bases outside the gene matches. As DNA, the CDR3 is TGTGCCAGCAGCTCGGGACTAGCGGGTTACACAGATACGCAGTATTTT. Translated, it gives CASSSGLAGYTDTQYF.

This clonotype was found a few times. V gene TRBV20-1 combines with J gene TRBJ2-1, with 9 bases that match TRBD2. The CDR3 loop spans 14 amino acids. Germline CDR1 reads DFQATT; CDR2 reads SNEGSKA (reference sequence). V lost 3 bases and J lost 4; bases outside the gene matches: 4. The CDR3 loop reads CSASSLAGYNEQFF. The CDR3 nucleotides are TGCAGTGCTAGCTCCCTAGCGGGGTACAATGAGCAGTTCTTC.

This clonotype has just a few counts. The V gene is TRBV18, the J gene TRBJ2-7; 8 bases match TRBD2. The CDR3 has 14 residues. CDR1 is KGHSH, CDR2 LQKENI, per germline. V was clipped by 1 base and J by 7 bases; unmatched bases: 6. As DNA, the CDR3 is TGTGCCAGCTCACCACGGCGGGGGGCCTCGGAGCAGTACGTC. It codes for CASSPRRGASEQYV.

This clonotype was counted at least ten times. The chain couples TRBV24-1 to TRBJ2-7; no definite D call. The CDR3 totals 17 residues. Germline V gives CDR1 KGHDR, CDR2 SFDVKD. V was shortened by 5 bases and J by 2 bases, with 21 bases between the two germline ends. The CDR3 is CATSVLRASLPTYEQYV. Written as DNA, the CDR3 is TGTGCCACCAGTGTCCTTAGGGCCAGCCTCCCTACCTACGAGCAGTACGTC.

In this sample, this clonotype turned up many times. This sequence joins TRBV29-1 and TRBJ1-5; D may be TRBD1 (6 bases). CDR1 and CDR2 from the germline V gene are SQVTM and ANQGSEA. The CDR3 totals 12 residues. Between the trimmed V and J ends, which lost 5 bases and 6 bases, there was a span of 11 bases. CDR3 DNA sequence: TGCAGCGTTCTAGTAGGGGGTCAGCCCCAGCATTTT. It codes for CSVLVGGQPQHF.

This clonotype was counted between two and nine times. The chain is built from TRBV20-1 and TRBJ1-1; D is ambiguous. The V end lost 6 bases, the J end lost 0 bases, and 11 bases lay between the germline ends. The CDR3 contains 13 residues. Looked up from germline, CDR1 is DFQATT and CDR2 is SNEGSKA (reference sequence). CDR3 nucleotides: TGCAGTGCCACCCATCCTTTGAACACTGAAGCTTTCTTT. Translated, it gives CSATHPLNTEAFF.

This clonotype is classed as medium-sized. The chain has TRBV5-1 and TRBJ2-1; D might be TRBD2 (6 bases). The length of the CDR3 is 16 residues. Trimming removed 4 bases from V and 8 bases from J, with 22 bases in between. The germline CDR1 and CDR2 sequences are SGHRS and YFSETQ. This CDR3 is CASSPTSSFKNDEQFF. The CDR3 DNA is TGCGCCAGCAGCCCAACTAGCTCCTTTAAGAACGATGAGCAGTTCTTC.